A single T cell receptor (beta chain) is shown here with its context. TCRdb re-analysed the 5' RACE reads in MiXCR, keeping a single row per CDR3 protein. This table has around 470,000 distinct CDR3 sequences, around 20% appearing once. These data come from a study of T-cell memory formation after mild COVID-19. Study summary: The two donors had largely donor-specific TCR clusters.

This CDR3 has 19 amino acids. Trimming left V 0 bases short and J 5 bases short, with 22 bases between. Per germline, CDR1 MGHRA and CDR2 YSYEKL. The sequencing input was PBMCs or a T cell subset sorted from them (not recorded which). This TCR was sampled from an adult woman who had mild COVID-19 (a few samples of this study predate the infection). Cell type and time point are not known. This chain joins TRBV4-1 and TRBJ2-2; D is undetermined. CDR3 bases: TGCGCCAGCAGCCAAGATACCCTCCCGACTCCAGCGCGTACCGGGGAGCTGTTTTTT. Protein product: CASSQDTLPTPARTGELFF.